This T cell receptor beta chain came from a study of human T cells and chemical hapten exposure. Study-level background: During the roughly 26-week study period, patients had diphenylcyclopropenone applied to the scalp every week. After 6 days, upper back 0.01% DPC patch tests were scored.

Time point given: patch test 2, 6 weeks after DPC sensitization. Treatment described: therapeutic diphenylcyclopropenone sensitization with weekly scalp DPC. MiXCR, run by TCRdb on the RACE reads, gives a single entry per CDR3 protein. This repertoire shows more than 70,000 distinct CDR3 sequences, approximately 10% found once; its top ten account for around 1.4%. The CDR3 is made up of 17 amino acids. Germline V CDR1 and CDR2: SGHVS, FNYEAQ. After removal of 4 bases from V and 3 bases from J, the junction contained 10 bases not matched to a gene. The sequencing used whole blood, collected in connection with sensitization to the hapten diphenylcyclopropenone (DPC). The rearrangement uses TRBV7-6 and TRBJ2-4; 9 bases agree with TRBD1. The TCR comes from a man aged 18 to 35 with alopecia areata. Some clones in this sample may be carry-over from other donors' samples. CDR3 in amino acids: CASSYPWTGAGKNIQYF. The CDR3 nucleotides read TGTGCCAGCAGCTACCCGTGGACAGGGGCCGGCAAAAACATTCAGTACTTC.